The following is a T cell receptor beta chain sequence with its context. The length of the CDR3 is 16 residues. V lost 4 bases, J lost 5 bases, and 7 bases stayed unmatched. CDR1 is LGHDT and CDR2 is YNNKEL in the germline V gene (reference sequence). The data originate from a study of blood T cell repertoires in COVID-19. The assay was immunoSEQ multiplex PCR, and TCRdb's table has in-frame clones only and misses some. The table has more than 150,000 clones, about 87% seen once. V usage is TRBV3-1 (or the pseudogene TRBV3-2) and J usage is TRBJ2-7, with TRBD2 identical over 14 bases. This clonotype was obtained from a man between 35 and 55 years old with active or convalescent COVID-19. The sample was peripheral blood. The CDR3 nucleotides read TGTGCCAGCAGCCTGACTAGCGGGGGGGCTTGGGACGAGCAGTACTTC. Translating it yields CASSLTSGGAWDEQYF.